This T cell receptor (beta chain) is drawn from a study of stem cell transplantation in POMP-related autoinflammatory disease. TCRdb's copy holds only in-frame clones and misses some; the assay was immunoSEQ multiplex PCR. The table has some 68,000 clones, approximately 91% seen once. Trimming at V came to 5 bases and at J to 4 bases, leaving 6 bases not matched to a gene. This CDR3 is 13 amino acids long. In germline, CDR1 is GTSNPN, CDR2 SVGIG (reference sequence). Source: CD4+ T cells from PBMCs, taken after stem cell transplantation. This chain joins TRBV30 and TRBJ2-7; 9 positions match TRBD1. This TCR was recovered from a human patient with POMP-related autoinflammation and immune dysregulation (PRAID). Some T cells may arise from the graft donor. The CDR3 DNA follows: TGTGCCTGGGCCCGGGACAGGGTATACGAGCAGTACTTC. Amino acid sequence: CAWARDRVYEQYF.